The T cell receptor beta chain described here comes from a study of T cells in Graves' hyperthyroidism and ophthalmopathy. About this clonotype: Its ends do not fully match the called genes, so a read error is possible.

The CDR3 runs to 14 residues. Germline lookup yields CDR1 SNHLY and CDR2 FYNNEI. RNA transcripts yielded amplified TCR beta CDR3 regions. An initial round of RT-PCR targeting the TCR CDR3 relied on the HTBI primer set. From the multiplex PCR reads, TCRdb called clonotypes with MiXCR, one entry per CDR3 protein. The table shows around 340,000 distinct CDR3 sequences, with 18% occurring only once. The material sequenced was blood. The source of this sequence is a woman between 45 and 65 years old with Graves' hyperthyroidism. The chain joins TRBV2 to TRBJ2-1, with 7 bases aligning to TRBD1. The CDR3 spells CASSVTGLSDEQSF. The CDR3 DNA reads TGTGCCAGCAGTGTGACAGGGTTATCGGATGAGCAGTCCTTC. The full variable domain, its missing parts supplied by reference TRBV2 and TRBJ2-1, is EPEVTQTPSHQVTQMGQEVILRCVPISNHLYFYWYRQILGQKVEFLVSFYNNEISEKSEIFDDQFSVERPDGSNFTLKIRSTKLEDSAMYFCASSVTGLSDEQSFGPGTRLTVL.